What follows are 8 T cell receptor beta chains derived from one specimen sequenced in a study of T-cell memory formation after mild COVID-19. Each CDR3 protein is one row after TCRdb ran MiXCR on the 5' RACE reads. Of around 440,000 distinct CDR3 sequences in the sample, roughly 18% were seen once. Material: PBMCs or a T cell subset sorted from them (not recorded which). These receptors originate from an adult woman who had mild COVID-19 (a few samples of this study predate the infection). Cell type and time point are not known.

This clonotype appeared a few times. The chain combines TRBV12-3 or TRBV12-4 with TRBJ2-3, with 9 positions matching TRBD2. V was clipped by 0 bases and J by 14 bases; unmatched bases: 15. CDR3 size: 16 residues. The CDR3 spells CASSLAGTPGTSQVYF. The CDR3, as DNA: TGTGCCAGCAGTTTAGCGGGGACCCCCGGGACTAGCCAGGTGTATTTT.

This clonotype was seen many times. V gene TRBV5-4 combines with J gene TRBJ1-2; D possibly corresponds to TRBD1 (5 bases). Germline V gene sequence: CDR1 SGHNT, CDR2 YYREEE (reference sequence). The length of the CDR3 is 14 residues. The V end lost 4 bases, the J end lost 7 bases, and 17 bases lay between the germline ends. The CDR3 loop reads CASSDISVQGGYTF. In DNA, the CDR3 is TGTGCCAGCAGCGACATATCAGTTCAGGGTGGCTACACCTTC.

The rearrangement links TRBV6-2 or TRBV6-3 to TRBJ2-5; 7 bases match TRBD1. Per germline, CDR1 MNHEY and CDR2 SVGEGT. The CDR3 runs 14 residues. V lost 6 bases to trimming and J lost 2 bases; unmatched junction nucleotides: 6. The CDR3 bases are TGTGCCAGCAGCCCCGACAGGGTGCAAGAGACCCAGTACTTC. Translated, it gives CASSPDRVQETQYF.

The rearrangement uses TRBV4-1 and TRBJ2-1, with TRBD1 matching 7 bases. V dropped 1 base and J dropped 2; count of bases not matched to a gene: 8. CDR3 length equals 17 residues. The V gene's germline CDR1 is MGHRA and CDR2 YSYEKL. The CDR3 spells CASSQAPGTAAYNEQFF. The CDR3 DNA reads as TGCGCCAGCAGCCAAGCCCCCGGGACAGCGGCCTACAATGAGCAGTTCTTC.

In this sample, this clonotype turned up a few times. The genes are TRBV20-1 and TRBJ1-1, with 7 bases matching TRBD1. V lost 0 bases and J lost 5; bases outside the gene matches: 6. The CDR3 covers 14 residues. Germline CDR1 DFQATT, CDR2 SNEGSKA (reference sequence). The CDR3 region has the DNA TGCAGTGCTAGAGAAGGGGGCAAGAGTACTGAAGCTTTCTTT. It translates to CSAREGGKSTEAFF.

The genes are TRBV7-9 and TRBJ1-2, with TRBD1 as a possible D gene (5 bases). The CDR3 is made up of 13 amino acids. The V gene's germline CDR1 is SEHNR and CDR2 FQNEAQ (reference sequence). V was shortened by 0 bases and J by 5 bases, with 7 bases between the two germline ends. The CDR3 reads CASSLADSYGYTF. In DNA, the CDR3 is TGTGCCAGCAGCTTAGCTGACAGTTATGGCTACACCTTC.

The chain carries TRBV2 and TRBJ2-7; the D gene is possibly TRBD2 (5 bases). Trimming left V 3 bases short and J 6 bases short, with 18 bases between. CDR1 is SNHLY, CDR2 FYNNEI, per germline. The CDR3 runs 15 residues. The CDR3 region is CASSDGWGVGAEQYF. For the CDR3, the DNA is TGTGCCAGCAGTGATGGCTGGGGAGTAGGTGCCGAGCAGTACTTC. The entire variable domain, with the rest obtained from reference TRBV2 and TRBJ2-7, is as follows: EPEVTQTPSHQVTQMGQEVILRCVPISNHLYFYWYRQILGQKVEFLVSFYNNEISEKSEIFDDQFSVERPDGSNFTLKIRSTKLEDSAMYFCASSDGWGVGAEQYFGPGTRLTVT.

The chain couples TRBV18 to TRBJ1-6; 7 nucleotides align to TRBD1. Trimming at V came to 2 bases and at J to 7 bases, leaving 5 bases not matched to a gene. The CDR3 is made up of 15 amino acids. Germline V gene lookup returns CDR1 KGHSH and CDR2 LQKENI. CDR3 sequence reads: CASSPSDRSNSPLHF. CDR3 DNA sequence: TGTGCCAGCTCACCATCGGACAGGTCAAATTCACCCCTCCACTTT.